The subject of this entry is one T cell receptor beta chain. What it recognizes is unknown. Germline V lookup: CDR1 LNHDA, CDR2 SQIVND (reference sequence). V lost 3 bases to trimming and J lost 7 bases; unmatched junction nucleotides: 8. This CDR3 has 15 residues. This sample is part of a study of PD-1 blockade in classical Hodgkin lymphoma. Brentuximab vedotin exposure varied, and every patient relapsed after autologous stem cell transplantation. Patients' outcomes at their best amounted to complete response, partial response or progressive disease. Study-wide results and limits: Nivolumab initiation under 1 year post-ASCT meant exclusion. Those achieving complete response showed baseline diversity like newly diagnosed patients. TCR diversity rose significantly by C4D1 in CD4+ but not CD8+ cells.

The table came from immunoSEQ multiplex PCR; TCRdb's copy has only in-frame clones and leaves some out. The table shows about 24,000 clones, with about 76% occurring only once. V and J are TRBV19 and TRBJ2-1, with 8 bases matching TRBD2. The receptor was isolated from a human donor with classical Hodgkin lymphoma. The source was peripheral blood mononuclear cells (PBMCs), collected before the second cycle of nivolumab. CDR3 nucleotide sequence: TGTGCCAGTAGTATCCCCGGGGGGGCAACGAATGAGCAGTTCTTC. Translation: CASSIPGGATNEQFF.